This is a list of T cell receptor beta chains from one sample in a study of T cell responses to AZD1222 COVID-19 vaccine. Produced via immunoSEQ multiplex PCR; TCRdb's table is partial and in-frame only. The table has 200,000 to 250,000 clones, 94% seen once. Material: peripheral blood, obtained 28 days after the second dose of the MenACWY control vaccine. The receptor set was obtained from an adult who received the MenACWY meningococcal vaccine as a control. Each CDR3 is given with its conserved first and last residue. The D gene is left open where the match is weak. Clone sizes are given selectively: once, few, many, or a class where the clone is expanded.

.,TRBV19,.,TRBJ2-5,TGTGCCAGTAGTATCGACAGTCAAGAGACCCAGTACTTC,CASSIDSQETQYF
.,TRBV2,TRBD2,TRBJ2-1,TGTGCCAGCAGTGAAAGGACTAGCGGAAACTACAATGAGCAGTTCTTC,CASSERTSGNYNEQFF
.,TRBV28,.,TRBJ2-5,TGTCGACGGGGGGAGACCCAGTACTTC,CRRGETQYF
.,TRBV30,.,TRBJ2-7,TGTGCCTGGAGAGAAACAGCTGACGAGCAGTACTTC,CAWRETADEQYF
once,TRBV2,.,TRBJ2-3,TGTGCCAGCAGTGATCTCAAAGGGGCGATCACAGATACGCAGTATTTT,CASSDLKGAITDTQYF
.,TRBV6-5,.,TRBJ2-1,TGTGCCAGCAGAGATCCGGGTCCCTATGGGGAGCAGTTCTTC,CASRDPGPYGEQFF
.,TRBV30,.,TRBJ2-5,TGTGCCTGGAGTGACCACTTGGAGACCCAGTACTTC,CAWSDHLETQYF
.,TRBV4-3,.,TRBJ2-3,TGCGCCAGCAGCCAAGAATGGGGTCGCACAGATACGCAGTATTTT,CASSQEWGRTDTQYF
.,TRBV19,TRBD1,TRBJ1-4,TGTGCCAGTAGTACAGGGGGCTTTGAAAAACTGTTTTTT,CASSTGGFEKLFF
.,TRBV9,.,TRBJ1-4,TGTGCCAGCAGCGTAGCTGCCCTTAATGAAAAACTGTTTTTT,CASSVAALNEKLFF
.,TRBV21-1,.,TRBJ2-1,TGTGCCAGCAGCAAACGTACACTGACGAGCTCCTACAATGAGCAGTTCTTC,CASSKRTLTSSYNEQFF
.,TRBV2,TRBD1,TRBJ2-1,TGTGCCACCCCGGGACAGGGGGTTTACAATGAGCAGTTCTTC,CATPGQGVYNEQFF
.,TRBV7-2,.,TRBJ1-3,TGTGCCAGCAGCTTATTACCCGGAAACACCATATATTTT,CASSLLPGNTIYF
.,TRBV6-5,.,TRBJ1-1,TGTGCCAGCAGTTACTCGTACGGACCTGAAGCTTTCTTT,CASSYSYGPEAFF
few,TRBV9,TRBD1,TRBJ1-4,TGTGCCAGCAGCGTAGGAAGGACAGGGAATGAAAAACTGTTTTTT,CASSVGRTGNEKLFF
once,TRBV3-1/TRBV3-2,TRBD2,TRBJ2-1,TGTGCCAGCAGCCAGCAGTGGAGCGGGAGCAATGAGCAGTTCTTC,CASSQQWSGSNEQFF
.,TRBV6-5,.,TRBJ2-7,TGTGCCAGCAGGACCAGGGTTTTATACGAGCAGTACTTC,CASRTRVLYEQYF
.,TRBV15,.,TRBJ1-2,TGTGCCACCAGCAGTGCACTGGCGGGGGACTATGGCTACACCTTC,CATSSALAGDYGYTF
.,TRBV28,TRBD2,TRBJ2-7,TGTGCCAGCAGTTCTTTGGCGGGAGATCGACCCTACGAGCAGTACTTC,CASSSLAGDRPYEQYF
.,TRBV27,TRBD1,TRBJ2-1,TGTGCCAGCAGTCCTGGGACAGGGGGCTTCGGTGAGCAGTTCTTC,CASSPGTGGFGEQFF
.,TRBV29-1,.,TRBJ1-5,TGCAGCGTGGGCGACATTGATCAGCCCCAGCATTTT,CSVGDIDQPQHF
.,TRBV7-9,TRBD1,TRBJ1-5,TGTGCCAGCAGCAATCCGGGACAGGGCAGTCAGCCCCAGCATTTT,CASSNPGQGSQPQHF
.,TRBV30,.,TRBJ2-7,TGTGCCTGGAGTGTACTGGAGGGGCTGGAGTACTTC,CAWSVLEGLEYF
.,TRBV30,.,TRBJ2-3,TGTGCCTGGAATCCGGGGACCACAGATACGCAGTATTTT,CAWNPGTTDTQYF
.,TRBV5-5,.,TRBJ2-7,TGTGCCAGCAGCTTGGGGAGGCAGCGGGCGTCCTACGAGCAGTACTTC,CASSLGRQRASYEQYF
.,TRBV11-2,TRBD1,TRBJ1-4,TGTGCCAGCAGCTTGACCGGGACAGGGTCAGAAAAACTGTTTTTT,CASSLTGTGSEKLFF
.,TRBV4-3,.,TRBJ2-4,TGCGCCAGCAGCCAACATTTTCTCACCCAGGGGTCGCGTCTAGTCGCCAAAAACATTCAGTACTTC,CASSQHFLTQGSRLVAKNIQYF
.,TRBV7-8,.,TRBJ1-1,TGTGCCAGCAGCTCATACAGCTACACTGAAGCTTTCTTT,CASSSYSYTEAFF
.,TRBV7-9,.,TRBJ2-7,TGTGCCAGCAGCTTAGTTACCGCGCGGAGCTCTTGGGGAATTGGAGAGCAGTACTTC,CASSLVTARSSWGIGEQYF
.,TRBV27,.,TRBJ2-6,TGTGCCAGCAGTGGGACATCTTCTGGGGCCAACGTCCTGACTTTC,CASSGTSSGANVLTF
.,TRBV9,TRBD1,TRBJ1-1,TGTGCCAGCAGCGGGTGGACAGGGGGCACTGAAGCTTTCTTT,CASSGWTGGTEAFF
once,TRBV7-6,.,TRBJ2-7,TGTGCCAGCAGCCCTTCGACAGCCTCCATCTCCTACGAGCAGTACTTC,CASSPSTASISYEQYF
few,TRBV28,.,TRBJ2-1,TGTGCCAGCAGTTCCGCTCAGTTTTACAATGAGCAGTTCTTC,CASSSAQFYNEQFF
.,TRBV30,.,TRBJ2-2,TGTGCCTGGAGTGTACGTAACACCGGGGAGCTGTTTTTT,CAWSVRNTGELFF
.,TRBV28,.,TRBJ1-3,TGTGCCAGCAGTTTAGGGCTCGCCCTATCTGGAAACACCATATATTTT,CASSLGLALSGNTIYF
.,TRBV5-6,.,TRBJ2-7,TGTGCCAGCAGCTTGGGACTAGTCGACTACGAGCAGTACTTC,CASSLGLVDYEQYF
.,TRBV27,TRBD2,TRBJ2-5,TGTGCCAGCAGTTTATCGGGGCTAGCGGACCAAGAGACCCAGTACTTC,CASSLSGLADQETQYF
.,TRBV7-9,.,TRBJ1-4,TGTGCCAGCAGCACAGGGAGGCGGGGCGAAAAACTGTTTTTT,CASSTGRRGEKLFF
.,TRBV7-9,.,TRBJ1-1,TGTGCCAGCAGCTTAGCGCGCGGGTTAAACACTGAAGCTTTCTTT,CASSLARGLNTEAFF
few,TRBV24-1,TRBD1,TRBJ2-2,TGTGCCACCAGTGATTTGATGCAGGGGGACACCGGGGAGCTGTTTTTT,CATSDLMQGDTGELFF
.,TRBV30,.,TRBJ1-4,TGTGCCTGGAGTGTAACATCCGGGGGCTATGAAAAACTGTTTTTT,CAWSVTSGGYEKLFF
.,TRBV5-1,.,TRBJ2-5,TGCGCCAGCAGCTTGACGGGGGCCGGCCAAGAGACCCAGTACTTC,CASSLTGAGQETQYF
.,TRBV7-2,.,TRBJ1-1,TGTGCCAGCAGCTTAGGCCCGTACACTGAAGCTTTCTTT,CASSLGPYTEAFF
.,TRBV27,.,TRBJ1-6,TGTGCCAGCAGTTTATCTGGGGGAAGTAATTCACCCCTCCACTTT,CASSLSGGSNSPLHF
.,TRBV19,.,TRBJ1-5,TGTGCCAGTAAAGAATCGAGCAATCAGCCCCAGCATTTT,CASKESSNQPQHF
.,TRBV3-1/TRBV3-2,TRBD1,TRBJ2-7,TGTGCCAGCAGCCAAGGGACAGGGTGGGCCTCCTACGAGCAGTACTTC,CASSQGTGWASYEQYF
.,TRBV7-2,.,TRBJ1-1,TGTGCCAGCAGCTATAGCCGGACGGTGAACACTGAAGCTTTCTTT,CASSYSRTVNTEAFF